The 16 T cell receptor beta chains in this list originate from one sample, sequenced in a study of lymphopenia after photon versus proton radiotherapy. Sequencing used immunoSEQ multiplex PCR; TCRdb keeps in-frame clones, though not all of them. The data contain more than 45,000 clones, 80% to 95% of them singletons. Sample: peripheral blood, taken from a patient treated with photon-based radiotherapy. The receptors come from a woman aged 35 to 49 with cholangiocarcinoma.

The gene calls are TRBV28 and TRBJ2-3; 11 bases are shared with TRBD2. This CDR3 has 15 residues. The trim removed 6 bases at V and 4 bases at J, leaving 6 bases unmatched. Germline V gene sequence: CDR1 MDHEN, CDR2 SYDVKM. The CDR3 spells CASSQLAGVADTQYF. CDR3 sequence (DNA): TGTGCCAGCAGCCAACTAGCGGGAGTCGCAGATACGCAGTATTTT.

This clone was seen a handful of times. J is TRBJ2-7 and V is TRBV2, with 12 bases that match TRBD2. There are 13 residues in the CDR3. V dropped 3 bases and J dropped 13; count of bases not matched to a gene: 7. The germline V gene encodes CDR1 SNHLY and CDR2 FYNNEI. The CDR3: CASSETSGRGQYF. CDR3 nucleotide sequence: TGTGCCAGCAGTGAGACTAGCGGGAGAGGCCAATACTTC.

The gene calls are TRBV2 and TRBJ2-2, with D perhaps given as TRBD1 or TRBD2 (6 bases each). Trimming pared 4 bases from V and 1 base from J, leaving 10 bases between. Germline V CDR1 and CDR2: SNHLY, FYNNEI. The CDR3 runs to 15 residues. Here the CDR3 DNA reads TGTGCCAGCAGTGTGGGGGGCTGGAACACCGGGGAGCTGTTTTTT. This encodes CASSVGGWNTGELFF.

CDR3 sequence: CSVGPGRREQFF. In nucleotides, the CDR3 is TGCAGCGTTGGCCCCGGTCGGCGCGAGCAGTTCTTC. V gene TRBV29-1 combines with J gene TRBJ2-1; no reliable D call. From germline, CDR1 is SQVTM and CDR2 ANQGSEA. This CDR3 is built from 12 residues. V was clipped by 4 bases and J by 10 bases, with 14 bases between them.

The chain uses TRBV9 and TRBJ2-7, with unresolved D. Trimming shortened V by 4 bases and J by 2 bases, and 10 bases separated the two germline ends. This CDR3 comprises 13 residues. Germline values: CDR1 SGDLS, CDR2 YYNGEE. The CDR3 DNA sequence: TGTGCCAGCAGCCCAGGCCCGGCCTACGAGCAGTACTTC. Translated, it gives CASSPGPAYEQYF. The full variable domain, in which reference TRBV9 and TRBJ2-7 provide the parts outside the CDR3, is DSGVTQTPKHLITATGQRVTLRCSPRSGDLSVYWYQQSLDQGLQFLIQYYNGEERAKGNILERFSAQQFPDLHSELNLSSLELGDSALYFCASSPGPAYEQYFGPGTRLTVT.

The chain combines TRBV5-1 with TRBJ2-3; tentatively, D is TRBD1 (6 bases). The CDR3 loop spans 14 amino acids. The germline V gene encodes CDR1 SGHRS and CDR2 YFSETQ. V was clipped by 5 bases and J by 3 bases, with 13 bases between them. CDR3 protein: CASSSDSPTDTQYF. The CDR3 nucleotides are TGCGCCAGCAGTTCGGACAGCCCTACAGATACGCAGTATTTT.

This chain links TRBV29-1 with TRBJ2-7; 10 bases line up with TRBD1. V was clipped by 3 bases and J by 1 base; unmatched bases: 3. CDR3 size: 14 residues. Germline lookup yields CDR1 SQVTM and CDR2 ANQGSEA. This CDR3 reads CSVDPGQGSYEQYF. The CDR3 region has the DNA TGCAGCGTTGACCCGGGACAGGGGTCCTACGAGCAGTACTTC.

DNA of the CDR3: TGTGCCAGCAGCTTAGTCGGGCAAAATGAGCAGTTCTTC. Translating it yields CASSLVGQNEQFF. The chain employs TRBV11-2 and TRBJ2-1; D unresolved. The CDR3 is 13 amino acids. The germline V gene encodes CDR1 SGHAT and CDR2 FQNNGV. V lost 1 base, J lost 7 bases, and 8 bases lay in between.

The chain uses TRBV4-3 and TRBJ1-1; D not certain. This CDR3 region has 12 residues. The V and J ends lost 3 bases and 3 bases respectively, with 5 bases between them. Germline values: CDR1 LGHNA, CDR2 YSLEER. CDR3 bases: TGCGCCAGCAGCCACGGCTACACTGAAGCTTTCTTT. Residues: CASSHGYTEAFF.

Comments on this clone: Other DNA sequences in this sample translate to the same CDR3. V gene TRBV6-5 combines with J gene TRBJ1-1; D uncertain. CDR3 length equals 12 residues. Germline assignment: CDR1 MNHEY and CDR2 SVGAGI. V gave up 6 bases and J gave up 1 base, with 6 bases separating them. DNA for the CDR3: TGTGCCAGCAGCCTGAGGAACACTGAAGCTTTCTTT. It encodes CASSLRNTEAFF.

V and J are TRBV25-1 and TRBJ1-3; tentative D call: TRBD1 (5 bases). Germline lookup yields CDR1 MGHDK and CDR2 SYGVNS. The CDR3 consists of 17 residues. V was shortened by 3 bases and J by 0 bases, with 15 bases between the two germline ends. CDR3 protein: CASSDYSGGSSGNTIYF. The CDR3 coding sequence is TGTGCCAGCAGTGATTATAGTGGGGGTAGCTCTGGAAACACCATATATTTT.

The genes are TRBV4-3 and TRBJ2-3; weak D call: TRBD2 (6 bases). CDR3 length: 19 residues. Germline V gene sequence: CDR1 LGHNA, CDR2 YSLEER. V was pared by 1 base and J by 3 bases, with 23 bases between. CDR3 DNA: TGCGCCAGCAGCCAAGCCCGACGTCGATTGGGGAGCGGGACAGATACGCAGTATTTT. Amino acid sequence: CASSQARRRLGSGTDTQYF.

The chain employs TRBV6-5 and TRBJ1-4; D not resolved. Looked up from germline, CDR1 is MNHEY and CDR2 is SVGAGI. Trimming removed 6 bases at V and 6 bases at J, with 5 bases between. The length of the CDR3 is 11 residues. The CDR3 sequence is CASREYEKLFF. The CDR3 nucleotides read TGTGCCAGCAGGGAATATGAAAAACTGTTTTTT.

This clone came up once. This chain connects TRBV5-6 to TRBJ2-3, with D perhaps being TRBD1 or TRBD2 (6 bases each). CDR1 SGHDT and CDR2 YYEEEE come from the germline V gene. V was clipped by 3 bases and J by 11 bases, with 16 bases between them. The CDR3 is 13 residues long. CDR3 DNA: TGTGCCAGCAGCTCACAGGGAGGTGTTGGGCAGTATTTT. Amino acid sequence: CASSSQGGVGQYF. Based on the CDR3 plus reference TRBV5-6 and TRBJ2-3, the full variable domain is DAGVTQSPTHLIKTRGQQVTLRCSPKSGHDTVSWYQQALGQGPQFIFQYYEEEERQRGNFPDRFSGHQFPNYSSELNVNALLLGDSALYLCASSSQGGVGQYFGPGTRLTVL.

V usage is TRBV10-2 and J usage is TRBJ1-5; unclear D gene. Germline values: CDR1 WSHSY, CDR2 SAAADI. V lost 6 bases and J lost 7, with 13 bases in between. The CDR3 runs to 13 residues. The CDR3 loop is CASRPTEFQPQHF. The CDR3 nucleotides read TGCGCCAGCAGGCCGACTGAATTCCAGCCCCAGCATTTT.

The genes are TRBV7-2 and TRBJ2-3; no definite D call. The CDR3 runs 13 residues. The germline V gene encodes CDR1 SGHTA and CDR2 FQGNSA. Trimming shortened V by 3 bases and J by 5 bases, and 9 bases separated the two germline ends. CDR3 in amino acids: CASSFSQGDTQYF. The CDR3 DNA sequence: TGTGCCAGCAGCTTTTCACAAGGAGATACGCAGTATTTT.